This T cell receptor (beta chain) emerged from a study of vaccination and CD4 T cells after COVID-19. Across the whole study: Median time from second vaccine dose to sampling was 72 days (14 to 241).

The study, taken as a whole, reports: Researchers report that a median approximately 87% of reactive clones in convalescent patients surfaced only post-vaccination.

TCRdb re-called the PCR reads with MiXCR, one entry per CDR3 protein. Among fewer than 20,000 distinct CDR3 sequences listed, around 62% were seen once. This clonotype was found a few times. Its antigen is undetermined. The CDR3 contains 13 residues. The chain uses TRBV21-1 and TRBJ1-1. TRBV21-1 corresponds to a pseudogene. The clonotype was recovered from a human donor who had recovered from COVID-19. Sequencing used CD4+ T cells from blood, obtained before SARS-CoV-2 vaccination. The CDR3 loop is CASRNPVKTEAFF. CDR3 coding DNA: TGTGCCAGCAGAAACCCAGTGAAAACTGAAGCTTTCTTT.